The 30 T cell receptor beta chains listed next were all sequenced from one sample in a study of cytomegalovirus exposure and HLA in healthy donors. This PCR relied on a set of 60 Vbeta primers and 13 Jbeta primers. The data were produced by immunoSEQ multiplex PCR, yet TCRdb's version contains in-frame clones alone and is incomplete. This sample yields around 130,000 clones, of which more than 65% are seen a single time; under 3% belongs to the top ten. The material sequenced was PBMCs. Receptors originate from a woman between 18 and 30 years old in good health and CMV-seropositive.

The V call is TRBV27, the J call TRBJ1-1; D is undetermined. V was clipped by 0 bases and J by 1 base, with 12 bases between them. Germline V gives CDR1 MNHEY, CDR2 SMNVEV (reference sequence). The CDR3 loop spans 16 amino acids. CDR3 nucleotide sequence: TGTGCCAGCAGTTTATCCGCTTTACAACCGAACACTGAAGCTTTCTTT. Protein sequence: CASSLSALQPNTEAFF.

J is TRBJ2-7 and V is TRBV5-4; TRBD2 matches at 9 bases. Looked up from germline, CDR1 is SGHNT and CDR2 is YYREEE (reference sequence). Trimming took 4 bases from V and 0 from J; bases not matched to a gene: 2. This CDR3 comprises 14 residues. CDR3 nucleotide sequence: TGTGCCAGCAGCCAGACTAGCGGCTCCTACGAGCAGTACTTC. Its protein product is CASSQTSGSYEQYF. The full variable domain, in which reference TRBV5-4 and TRBJ2-7 provide the parts outside the CDR3, is ETGVTQSPTHLIKTRGQQVTLRCSSQSGHNTVSWYQQALGQGPQFIFQYYREEENGRGNFPPRFSGLQFPNYSSELNVNALELDDSALYLCASSQTSGSYEQYFGPGTRLTVT.

This rearrangement joins TRBV11-2 to TRBJ2-7, with D perhaps matching TRBD2 (5 bases). Germline V CDR1 and CDR2: SGHAT, FQNNGV. V was clipped by 4 bases and J by 0 bases, with 10 bases between them. The CDR3 has 14 residues. The DNA for the CDR3 is TGTGCCAGCAGCTACGGACTGGGCTCCTACGAGCAGTACTTC. Protein: CASSYGLGSYEQYF.

By sample share, this clone is medium-sized. This chain joins TRBV2 and TRBJ2-1, with unresolved D. Germline loops: CDR1 SNHLY, CDR2 FYNNEI. Trimming removed 8 bases at V and 3 bases at J, with 8 bases between. The CDR3 sequence is 12 residues long. The CDR3 DNA is TGTGCCAGCGGTCCCTACTACAATGAGCAGTTCTTC. As protein: CASGPYYNEQFF.

This chain links TRBV13 with TRBJ1-4; D may be TRBD1 (6 bases). CDR1 is PRHDT and CDR2 is FYEKMQ in the germline V gene (reference sequence). The CDR3 runs 15 residues. Trimming stripped 5 bases from V and 7 bases from J, with 17 bases between. The DNA of the CDR3 is TGTGCCAGCAGCACCAGAGGGGGTCTAGGTGAAAAACTGTTTTTT. Translated: CASSTRGGLGEKLFF. The entire variable domain, with the rest obtained from reference TRBV13 and TRBJ1-4, is as follows: AAGVIQSPRHLIKEKRETATLKCYPIPRHDTVYWYQQGPGQDPQFLISFYEKMQSDKGSIPDRFSAQQFSDYHSELNMSSLELGDSALYFCASSTRGGLGEKLFFGSGTQLSVL.

With respect to this clone: Germline and junction disagree at one end, which may indicate a read error. V is TRBV6-5 and J is TRBJ1-1, with D maybe TRBD1 (6 bases). CDR1 MNHEY and CDR2 SVGAGI come from the germline V gene. The CDR3 extends over 13 amino acids. The CDR3 DNA reads as TGTACCAGCAGTTACCAGAGGGACACTGAAGCTTTCTTC. This sequence encodes CTSSYQRDTEAFF.

V and J are TRBV6-4 and TRBJ2-3, with 8 bases fitting TRBD2. CDR3 length equals 15 residues. Looked up from germline, CDR1 is MRHNA and CDR2 is SNTAGT. J lost 5 bases, V lost 0 bases, and 4 bases had no gene match. In nucleotides, the CDR3 is TGTGCCAGCAGTGACTCGGACGGGGGGGGAGATACGCAGTATTTT. Translated, it gives CASSDSDGGGDTQYF.

J is TRBJ2-7 and V is TRBV30; no clear D. The V gene's germline CDR1 is GTSNPN and CDR2 SVGIG (reference sequence). Trimming took 0 bases from V and 7 from J, leaving 7 bases between them. The CDR3 loop spans 11 amino acids. CDR3 in DNA: TGTGCCTGGAGTGTACTTCTGGAGCAGTACTTC. Translated, it gives CAWSVLLEQYF.

V gene TRBV28 combines with J gene TRBJ1-4, with D perhaps TRBD1 (5 bases). This CDR3 spans 14 amino acids. Germline loops: CDR1 MDHEN, CDR2 SYDVKM. V shed 5 bases and J shed 2 bases, with 9 bases lying between them. Here the CDR3 DNA reads TGTGCCAGCAGTCCCCCAGGGACTAATGAAAAACTGTTTTTT. It encodes CASSPPGTNEKLFF.

The chain recombines TRBV29-1 with TRBJ2-2, with D uncertain. The CDR3 loop spans 13 amino acids. Trimming took off 6 bases at V and 0 bases at J, with 8 bases between the two ends. CDR1 is SQVTM, CDR2 ANQGSEA, per germline. For the CDR3, the DNA is TGCAGCGTCCTCGCAGCGAACACCGGGGAGCTGTTTTTT. This encodes CSVLAANTGELFF.

This clone appeared a few times. This chain links TRBV11-3 with TRBJ2-2; TRBD1 matches at 7 bases. Germline V gene lookup returns CDR1 SGHNT and CDR2 YENEEA. This CDR3 has 14 residues. The V gene end was trimmed by 5 bases and the J gene end by 4 bases; junction bases not matched to a gene: 4. In DNA form, the CDR3 reads TGTGCCAGCAGCATGGGACAGCCCACCGGGGAGCTGTTTTTT. Translating it yields CASSMGQPTGELFF. The full variable domain, in which reference TRBV11-3 and TRBJ2-2 provide the parts outside the CDR3, is EAGVVQSPRYKIIEKKQPVAFWCNPISGHNTLYWYLQNLGQGPELLIRYENEEAVDDSQLPKDRFSAERLKGVDSTLKIQPAELGDSAVYLCASSMGQPTGELFFGEGSRLTVL.

The chain employs TRBV7-8 and TRBJ2-3, with TRBD2 identical over 8 bases. Germline CDR1 reads SGHVS; CDR2 reads FQNEAQ. This CDR3 region has 16 residues. V shed 5 bases, J shed 1 base, and the junction held 8 bases outside the gene matches. CDR3 bases: TGTGCCAGCAGCCCCGGTGGGCGGGGGGGCACAGATACGCAGTATTTT. Translated: CASSPGGRGGTDTQYF.

The CDR3 DNA follows: TGCAGCGGGATCACAAGGGGAAAACTGTTTTTT. Its protein is CSGITRGKLFF. The chain joins TRBV29-1 to TRBJ1-4, with D possibly TRBD1 on 5 matching bases. The CDR3 extends over 11 amino acids. Germline CDR1 SQVTM, CDR2 ANQGSEA. Trimming pared 7 bases from V and 10 bases from J, leaving 13 bases between.

J is TRBJ1-1 and V is TRBV25-1; TRBD1 matches 8 bases. Trimming at V came to 3 bases and at J to 5 bases, leaving 8 bases not matched to a gene. The CDR3 extends over 15 amino acids. CDR1 and CDR2 (germline): MGHDK, SYGVNS. CDR3 in DNA: TGTGCCAGCAGTGATTCCCGGACAGGGTGGACTGAAGCTTTCTTT. Translation gives CASSDSRTGWTEAFF.

This clone was counted between two and nine times. The chain is built from TRBV7-2 and TRBJ2-7; 7 bases fit TRBD1. V was clipped by 3 bases and J by 4 bases; unmatched bases: 3. The CDR3 runs 13 residues. CDR1 SGHTA and CDR2 FQGNSA come from the germline V gene. The CDR3: CASSLRQGYEQYF. In DNA form, the CDR3 reads TGTGCCAGCAGCTTGCGACAGGGATACGAGCAGTACTTC.

The chain employs TRBV7-9 and TRBJ2-2; possible D gene TRBD2, 5 bases. The length of the CDR3 is 16 residues. Trimming cost V 0 bases and J 4 bases, with 12 bases left between them. Germline values: CDR1 SEHNR, CDR2 FQNEAQ (reference sequence). CDR3 nucleotides: TGTGCCAGCAGCTTAGCCAGGTTACTAGTCACCGGGGAGCTGTTTTTT. Encoded protein: CASSLARLLVTGELFF.

This clone was counted between two and nine times. This sequence joins TRBV6-5 and TRBJ1-1; D unclear. The CDR3 sequence is 10 residues long. The V end was cut by 11 bases, the J end by 6 bases, with 10 bases between. Looked up from germline, CDR1 is MNHEY and CDR2 is SVGAGI. CDR3 loop: CAAFGPEAFF. CDR3 in DNA: TGTGCCGCTTTTGGCCCTGAAGCTTTCTTT.

This sequence joins TRBV28 and TRBJ2-1, with D perhaps matching TRBD1 (6 bases). Germline V gene sequence: CDR1 MDHEN, CDR2 SYDVKM. Trimming cost V 5 bases and J 2 bases, with 13 bases left between them. The CDR3 runs 15 residues. This CDR3 is CASSTVGQTYNEQFF. In DNA form, the CDR3 reads TGTGCCAGCAGTACCGTAGGACAGACCTACAATGAGCAGTTCTTC.

In DNA, the CDR3 is TGTGCCAGCAGCTTAGTGCCTAGCGGGGACAATGAGCAGTTCTTC. This gives the protein CASSLVPSGDNEQFF. The chain is built from TRBV7-9 and TRBJ2-1; 9 bases are a match to TRBD2. The V and J ends lost 1 base and 5 bases, in that order; junction bases with no gene match: 3. The CDR3 covers 15 residues. CDR1 SEHNR and CDR2 FQNEAQ come from the germline V gene (reference sequence).

This sequence joins TRBV19 and TRBJ1-4; TRBD1 is a possible D gene (5 bases). Between the trimmed V and J ends, which lost 3 bases and 5 bases, there was a span of 10 bases. The V gene's germline CDR1 is LNHDA and CDR2 SQIVND (reference sequence). The CDR3 is 14 amino acids. This CDR3 is CASSIGTENEKLFF. The DNA for the CDR3 is TGTGCCAGTAGTATTGGGACTGAGAATGAAAAACTGTTTTTT.

V is TRBV5-1 and J is TRBJ1-2; 7 nucleotides match TRBD1. Germline lookup yields CDR1 SGHRS and CDR2 YFSETQ. Unmatched junction bases numbered 2, after V lost 0 bases and J lost 3 bases. This CDR3 is built from 14 residues. The CDR3 DNA reads as TGCGCCAGCAGCTTGGGGGACAGATACTATGGCTACACCTTC. Amino acids: CASSLGDRYYGYTF.

A word on this clone: This specimen includes other DNA sequences encoding the same CDR3. This chain links TRBV6-5 with TRBJ1-5; 9 nucleotides match TRBD1. J was trimmed by 4 bases and V by 8 bases; bases with no gene match: 3. Germline V gene data show CDR1 as MNHEY and CDR2 as SVGAGI. The CDR3 has 13 amino acids. This CDR3 reads CASRDRVNQPQHF. The CDR3, as DNA: TGTGCCAGCCGGGACAGGGTAAATCAGCCCCAGCATTTT.

The rearrangement joins TRBV9 to TRBJ1-1; D is ambiguous. Germline V CDR1 and CDR2: SGDLS, YYNGEE. V was clipped by 4 bases and J by 1 base, with 8 bases between them. This CDR3 spans 13 amino acids. The CDR3 reads CASSPTTNTEAFF. Written as DNA, the CDR3 is TGTGCCAGCAGCCCGACAACGAACACTGAAGCTTTCTTT.

The rearrangement joins TRBV7-3 to TRBJ1-6; no clear D. CDR3 size: 16 residues. With 3 bases removed from V and 9 bases from J, the gap between germline ends came to 18 bases. From germline, CDR1 is SGHTA and CDR2 FQGTGA. As DNA, the CDR3 is TGTGCCAGCAGCTTCGACGGCTCCATCTCAGGTTCACCCCTCCACTTT. Translation: CASSFDGSISGSPLHF. Full variable domain (missing parts from reference TRBV7-3 and TRBJ1-6): GAGVSQTPSNKVTEKGKYVELRCDPISGHTALYWYRQSLGQGPEFLIYFQGTGAADDSGLPNDRFFAVRPEGSVSTLKIQRTERGDSAVYLCASSFDGSISGSPLHFGNGTRLTVT.

The V call is TRBV20-1, the J call TRBJ2-2, with D hard to call. From germline, CDR1 is DFQATT and CDR2 SNEGSKA (reference sequence). This CDR3 spans 11 amino acids. V lost 3 bases and J 4 bases, leaving 3 bases between the germline ends. CDR3 DNA: TGCAGTGCTAGCTTCACCGGGGAGCTGTTTTTT. Its translation: CSASFTGELFF.

The chain links TRBV4-1 to TRBJ1-1; 7 bases agree with TRBD1. CDR3 length: 14 residues. Trimming at V came to 4 bases and at J to 5 bases, leaving 7 bases not matched to a gene. Germline CDR1 reads MGHRA; CDR2 reads YSYEKL. Here the CDR3 reads CASSRTGERTEAFF. In DNA form, the CDR3 reads TGCGCCAGCAGCCGCACAGGGGAAAGGACTGAAGCTTTCTTT.

With regard to this clone: Likely a read error: the CDR3 ends without its conserved phenylalanine or tryptophan. It is unclear where the CDR3 begins or ends on the DNA, so no DNA is shown, and the CDR3 is as TCRdb lists it. The chain joins TRBV28 to TRBJ2-7; the D segment call TRBD1 is taken from the table without a DNA check. The CDR3 spans 13 amino acids, including both terminal residues. Per germline, CDR1 MDHEN and CDR2 SYDVKM. The CDR3 loop is CASSPQGTRILKG.

About this clone itself: Distinct nucleotide sequences in the sample also encode this CDR3. V is TRBV9 and J is TRBJ2-3; tentative D call: TRBD1 (6 bases). The V gene's germline CDR1 is SGDLS and CDR2 YYNGEE. Trimming took off 0 bases at V and 2 bases at J, with 10 bases between the two ends. CDR3 length: 15 amino acids. The CDR3 nucleotides read TGTGCCAGCAGCGTAGAAGGGGGATCCACAGATACGCAGTATTTT. Protein sequence: CASSVEGGSTDTQYF.

The chain recombines TRBV5-6 with TRBJ2-3; no reliable D call. The CDR3 is made up of 13 amino acids. The V gene's germline CDR1 is SGHDT and CDR2 YYEEEE. V was cut by 1 base and J by 8 bases, with 11 bases left in between. Written as DNA, the CDR3 is TGTGCCAGCAGCTTGTACTCCACTCCTACGCAGTATTTT. This sequence encodes CASSLYSTPTQYF. The whole variable domain, remainder taken from reference TRBV5-6 and TRBJ2-3, is DAGVTQSPTHLIKTRGQQVTLRCSPKSGHDTVSWYQQALGQGPQFIFQYYEEEERQRGNFPDRFSGHQFPNYSSELNVNALLLGDSALYLCASSLYSTPTQYFGPGTRLTVL.

This clone has only one observation. V gene TRBV11-2 combines with J gene TRBJ2-7, with D possibly TRBD1 on 6 matching bases. The V end was cut by 8 bases, the J end by 7 bases, with 15 bases between. Germline V gene sequence: CDR1 SGHAT, CDR2 FQNNGV. The CDR3 spans 12 residues. The CDR3 protein is CASGGHLVEQYF. The CDR3 DNA reads as TGTGCCAGCGGGGGACATCTGGTGGAGCAGTACTTC.